The 22 T cell receptor beta chains given below trace back to one sample, sequenced in a study of identifying expanded T cells in peripheral blood. Clones were sequenced by immunoSEQ multiplex PCR, and TCRdb holds only the in-frame ones, with some missing. The sample has roughly 100,000 clones, around 89% seen once. The sequencing sample was made of blood. Receptors were obtained from a person aged 18-69 years in good health.

Notes on this clone: In the same sample, other DNA sequences code for this CDR3. The gene calls are TRBV5-1 and TRBJ2-3; tentatively, D is TRBD1 or TRBD2 (6 bases each). Trimming shortened V by 4 bases and J by 0 bases, and 12 bases separated the two germline ends. Germline CDR1 SGHRS, CDR2 YFSETQ. There are 15 residues in the CDR3. The CDR3 coding sequence is TGCGCCAGCAGCACGACAGGAGGGAGCACAGATACGCAGTATTTT. Translating gives CASSTTGGSTDTQYF.

This clone has more than one count but fewer than ten. The chain carries TRBV27 and TRBJ2-6, with D possibly matching TRBD1 (5 bases). Germline-derived CDR1 and CDR2 are MNHEY and SMNVEV (reference sequence). The V gene lost 0 bases and the J gene lost 0 bases, with 9 bases spanning the gap. This CDR3 comprises 17 residues. In nucleotides, the CDR3 is TGTGCCAGCAGTTTATCAGGACACCTCTCTGGGGCCAACGTCCTGACTTTC. Its translation: CASSLSGHLSGANVLTF.

V usage is TRBV7-9 and J usage is TRBJ1-2, with D perhaps TRBD1 (6 bases). Germline lookup yields CDR1 SEHNR and CDR2 FQNEAQ (reference sequence). The CDR3 has 14 amino acids. V dropped 4 bases and J dropped 5 bases, with 14 bases sitting between them. The CDR3, as DNA: TGTGCCAGCAGCTCCGCCGGGGGCGCATATGGCTACACCTTC. It codes for CASSSAGGAYGYTF.

This clone was seen a few times. The genes are TRBV27 and TRBJ2-3; no definite D call. Germline loops: CDR1 MNHEY, CDR2 SMNVEV (reference sequence). Trimming pared 4 bases from V and 2 bases from J, leaving 13 bases between. The CDR3 is 15 residues long. The CDR3 sequence is CASSSVNWPTDTQYF. CDR3 DNA: TGTGCCAGCAGTTCGGTTAACTGGCCCACAGATACGCAGTATTTT.

The rearrangement joins TRBV29-1 to TRBJ1-1; weak D call: TRBD1 (5 bases). CDR3 length: 12 amino acids. Trimming pared 7 bases from V and 1 base from J, leaving 10 bases between. CDR1 is SQVTM, CDR2 ANQGSEA, per germline. CDR3 protein: CSGKRGNTEAFF. For the CDR3, the DNA is TGCAGCGGAAAGAGGGGGAACACTGAAGCTTTCTTT.

This clone was picked up one time. The V call is TRBV9, the J call TRBJ1-5; 7 bases map to TRBD1. V lost 3 bases and J lost 7; bases outside the gene matches: 4. CDR3 length equals 13 residues. The germline gives CDR1 SGDLS, CDR2 YYNGEE. The CDR3 protein is CASSGQGGQPQHF. The CDR3 DNA reads TGTGCCAGCAGCGGACAGGGTGGACAGCCCCAGCATTTT.

J is TRBJ1-2 and V is TRBV27; 11 bases map to TRBD1. Germline CDR1 is MNHEY and CDR2 is SMNVEV (reference sequence). V gave up 5 bases and J gave up 4 bases; unmatched junction bases: 9. This CDR3 spans 16 amino acids. The CDR3 coding sequence is TGTGCCAGCAGTCTCGAGGACAGGGGGCTTACCTATGGCTACACCTTC. Translating it yields CASSLEDRGLTYGYTF.

The chain is built from TRBV19 and TRBJ2-5; maybe TRBD1 (6 bases). This CDR3 is 15 amino acids long. Trimming removed 7 bases from V and 2 bases from J, with 17 bases in between. The germline gives CDR1 LNHDA, CDR2 SQIVND (reference sequence). The DNA of the CDR3 is TGTGCCAGTACTCCAGGCCAGGGGATACAAGAGACCCAGTACTTC. Protein: CASTPGQGIQETQYF.

The chain joins TRBV2 to TRBJ2-3; D might be TRBD2 (5 bases). Looked up from germline, CDR1 is SNHLY and CDR2 is FYNNEI. V was clipped by 3 bases and J by 2 bases, with 9 bases between them. The CDR3 is 14 amino acids. The CDR3 region is CASSEVEDTDTQYF. The CDR3 bases are TGTGCCAGCAGTGAGGTGGAGGACACAGATACGCAGTATTTT.

The J gene is TRBJ2-5, the V gene TRBV10-3; D is uncertain. This CDR3 spans 18 amino acids. Germline-derived CDR1 and CDR2 are ENHRY and SYGVKD. The V end was cut by 4 bases, the J end by 3 bases, with 24 bases between. The CDR3 spells CAISAQSPGGRPEETQYF. DNA of the CDR3: TGTGCCATCAGTGCCCAATCCCCCGGTGGCAGGCCCGAAGAGACCCAGTACTTC.

The chain combines TRBV4-2 with TRBJ2-2, with 8 bases identical to TRBD2. The V segment lost 0 bases and the J segment 7 bases; nucleotides outside the gene matches: 4. The germline gives CDR1 LGHNA, CDR2 YNFKEQ. The CDR3 is made up of 15 amino acids. The CDR3 region is CASSQEAGAGGELFF. CDR3 in DNA: TGTGCCAGCAGCCAAGAAGCGGGGGCTGGCGGGGAGCTGTTTTTT.

V gene TRBV11-3 combines with J gene TRBJ2-7; 7 nucleotides agree with TRBD1. Germline trimming cut 1 base from V and 3 bases from J; bases unmatched to any gene: 6. From germline, CDR1 is SGHNT and CDR2 YENEEA. The CDR3 length is 15 residues. CDR3 sequence reads: CASSLAGQEIYEQYF. In DNA form, the CDR3 reads TGTGCCAGCAGCTTAGCCGGACAGGAGATCTACGAGCAGTACTTC.

This chain joins TRBV11-1 and TRBJ1-5, with a possible D match to TRBD1 (5 bases). The CDR3 runs 13 residues. Trimming left V 5 bases short and J 4 bases short, with 9 bases between. The germline V gene has CDR1 SGHAT and CDR2 FQDESV (reference sequence). CDR3 protein: CASSPDRNQPQHF. Written as DNA, the CDR3 is TGTGCCAGCAGCCCTGACAGAAATCAGCCCCAGCATTTT.

The V and J genes are TRBV18 and TRBJ2-1; 15 positions agree with TRBD2. The ends lost 3 bases at V and 4 bases at J; junction bases unmatched: 7. Germline V gene lookup returns CDR1 KGHSH and CDR2 LQKENI. This CDR3 is built from 18 residues. The CDR3 DNA reads as TGTGCCAGCTCACCCCGCGGACTAGCGGGGGGGAAATACAATGAGCAGTTCTTC. Its protein is CASSPRGLAGGKYNEQFF.

V and J are TRBV2 and TRBJ2-7; D unresolved. CDR3 size: 11 residues. Trimming took off 5 bases at V and 2 bases at J, with 4 bases between the two ends. The germline gives CDR1 SNHLY, CDR2 FYNNEI. The DNA for the CDR3 is TGTGCCAGCAGTTCGGCCTACGAGCAGTACTTC. Protein sequence: CASSSAYEQYF.

The J gene is TRBJ2-5, the V gene TRBV28; 10 bases fit TRBD2. CDR3 length: 16 residues. V shed 4 bases and J 5 bases; nucleotides not matched to a gene: 10. Germline V gives CDR1 MDHEN, CDR2 SYDVKM. As DNA, the CDR3 is TGTGCCAGCAGTTGGCTAGCGGGAGCTCTCGGGGAGACCCAGTACTTC. Translating it yields CASSWLAGALGETQYF.

V gene TRBV7-3 combines with J gene TRBJ1-1, with D perhaps TRBD1 (5 bases). The V gene lost 0 bases and the J gene lost 3 bases, with 5 bases spanning the gap. CDR1 SGHTA and CDR2 FQGTGA come from the germline V gene. CDR3 length equals 13 residues. The CDR3 here is CASSLTGHTEAFF. CDR3 coding DNA: TGTGCCAGCAGCTTAACGGGGCACACTGAAGCTTTCTTT.

This clone has just a few counts. The CDR3 reads CASSPGQGAVGTEAFF. Written as DNA, the CDR3 is TGCGCCAGCAGCCCTGGACAGGGGGCCGTAGGCACTGAAGCTTTCTTT. The chain has TRBV4-1 and TRBJ1-1; 11 nucleotides match TRBD1. Germline V gene data show CDR1 as MGHRA and CDR2 as YSYEKL. The V and J ends lost 4 bases and 4 bases, in that order; junction bases with no gene match: 8. CDR3 length: 16 residues.

V and J are TRBV5-1 and TRBJ2-1; weak D call: TRBD2 (5 bases). The CDR3 runs 15 residues. Trimming removed 4 bases at V and 8 bases at J, with 19 bases between. The germline CDR1 and CDR2 sequences are SGHRS and YFSETQ. The DNA of the CDR3 is TGCGCCAGCAGCACCCAACCACAAGGGCGGGATGAGCAGTTCTTC. Its protein product is CASSTQPQGRDEQFF.

This chain links TRBV19 with TRBJ1-4; D not certain. V was cut by 4 bases and J by 8 bases, with 5 bases left in between. This CDR3 has 11 residues. The germline V gene has CDR1 LNHDA and CDR2 SQIVND (reference sequence). In nucleotides, the CDR3 is TGTGCCAGTAGTAAACAAGAAAAACTGTTTTTT. This encodes CASSKQEKLFF. Full variable domain (missing parts from reference TRBV19 and TRBJ1-4): DGGITQSPKYLFRKEGQNVTLSCEQNLNHDAMYWYRQDPGQGLRLIYYSQIVNDFQKGDIAEGYSVSREKKESFPLTVTSAQKNPTAFYLCASSKQEKLFFGSGTQLSVL.

The chain employs TRBV2 and TRBJ1-5; D remains unclear. Trimming took 6 bases from V and 3 from J, leaving 12 bases between them. The CDR3 is 14 residues long. Per the germline V gene, CDR1 is SNHLY and CDR2 is FYNNEI. The CDR3 here is CASRGDNSNQPQHF. As DNA, the CDR3 is TGTGCCAGCAGAGGAGACAATTCCAATCAGCCCCAGCATTTT.

The V and J genes are TRBV25-1 and TRBJ2-3; D is uncertain. Trimming stripped 11 bases from V and 7 bases from J, with 19 bases between. Germline V lookup: CDR1 MGHDK, CDR2 SYGVNS. This CDR3 spans 13 amino acids. CDR3 amino acids: CAAASSPSHTQYF. CDR3 in DNA: TGTGCCGCCGCCTCATCACCATCTCATACGCAGTATTTT.